This is a list of T cell receptor beta chains from one sample in a study of neurological immune-mediated disorders. TCRdb re-called the 5' RACE reads through MiXCR, storing one row per CDR3 protein. This sample carries approximately 23,000 distinct CDR3 sequences, 10% of them seen once, and the ten largest clones take less than 25%. Specimen: PBMCs. These receptors came from a woman aged 55-70 years with HTLV-1-associated myelopathy (HAM/TSP). Both conserved end residues are part of each CDR3. The D gene is left open where the match is weak. Some rows mark clone size as missing; the rest say once, few, many or name a class of expanded clone.

>TRBV12-3/TRBV12-4|TRBD1|TRBJ2-2|many
TGTGCCAGCACCTTGGACAGGGTGGCCGGGGAGCTGTTTTTT
CASTLDRVAGELFF
>TRBV10-3|TRBD1|TRBJ1-2|many
TGTGCCTCCAGGACAGGGGGCGATTCAGGTGGCTACACCTTC
CASRTGGDSGGYTF
>TRBV7-8|.|TRBJ1-1|many
TGTGCCAGCAGCCCCTACGGGAACACTGAAGCTTTCTTT
CASSPYGNTEAFF
>TRBV28|TRBD2|TRBJ2-1|many
TGTGCCAGCAGTTTGGGTGGCGGGGGGGCCGTGAGGTCCTACAATGAGCAGTTCTTC
CASSLGGGGAVRSYNEQFF
>TRBV20-1|TRBD1|TRBJ2-7|.
TGCAGTGCTTCCGGGACAGCTTCCTACGAGCAGTACTTC
CSASGTASYEQYF
>TRBV14|.|TRBJ2-4|.
TGTGCCAGCAGCCAAGGACGTGGGCTGCCCACCAAAAACATTCAGTACTTC
CASSQGRGLPTKNIQYF
>TRBV15|.|TRBJ1-4|many
TGTGCCACCAGCAGCTCAGCAACACCGGGACCTAATGAAAAACTGTTTTTT
CATSSSATPGPNEKLFF
>TRBV20-1|TRBD2|TRBJ2-3|many
TGCAGTGCTAGATCTATCGGACTAGCGGGGCCTTTCACAGATACGCAGTATTTT
CSARSIGLAGPFTDTQYF
>TRBV11-2|TRBD2|TRBJ2-3|many
TGTGCCAGCAGCTTAGCGGGGGGGCCGACCACAGATACGCAGTATTTT
CASSLAGGPTTDTQYF
>TRBV5-1|TRBD2|TRBJ2-7|many
TGCGCCAGCAGCTTTGGCCCCAGCGGGGGGCCCTACGAGCAGTACTTC
CASSFGPSGGPYEQYF
>TRBV30|.|TRBJ1-1|many
TGTGCCTGGAGGGTGGGACAACCGAACACTGAAGCTTTCTTT
CAWRVGQPNTEAFF
>TRBV20-1|.|TRBJ1-4|many
TGCAGTGTTAAGGACGAGCGGAATGAAAAACTGTTTTTT
CSVKDERNEKLFF
>TRBV10-3|.|TRBJ1-1|medium-sized
TGTGCCATCAGTGAGCGGGACACTCTGAACACTGAAGCTTTCTTT
CAISERDTLNTEAFF
>TRBV20-1|.|TRBJ1-2|many
TGCAGTGCTAGAGATCAGAGGACGTACTATGGCTACACCTTC
CSARDQRTYYGYTF
>TRBV20-1|.|TRBJ1-1|many
TGCAGTGCTAGCATGTACCCGGGCTGGGTCTTT
CSASMYPGWVF
>TRBV29-1|TRBD2|TRBJ2-3|many
TGCAGCGTTGAGCGCCGGGTAGCGGGGGCCGTTGATACGCAGTATTTT
CSVERRVAGAVDTQYF
>TRBV5-1|.|TRBJ2-1|many
TGCGCCAGCAGCTTGTATGGGCAGGGGAGATCGAATGAGCAGTTCTTC
CASSLYGQGRSNEQFF
>TRBV6-1|TRBD1|TRBJ2-7|many
TGTGCCAGCAGGTTGGACAGGAACTTGTACGAGCAGTACTTC
CASRLDRNLYEQYF
>TRBV5-1|TRBD1|TRBJ1-1|many
TGCGCCAGCAGCACAGGGGGCGAACGGGACACTGAAGCTTTCTTT
CASSTGGERDTEAFF
>TRBV29-1|TRBD2|TRBJ2-5|many
TGCAGCGTTGAAGAACTAGGGACTAGCTTTCAAGAGACCCAGTACTTC
CSVEELGTSFQETQYF
>TRBV20-1|.|TRBJ2-2|many
TGCAGTGCTAGGTCAGGCGGACCCATTGCCGGGGAGCTGTTTTTT
CSARSGGPIAGELFF
>TRBV7-2|TRBD2|TRBJ2-1|many
TGTGCCAGCAGCTGGACTAGCGGGGCGTACAATGAGCAGTTCTTC
CASSWTSGAYNEQFF
>TRBV6-1|.|TRBJ1-3|many
TGTGCCGGGGGACCCGGAGGTGGTGGAAACACCATATATTTT
CAGGPGGGGNTIYF
>TRBV20-1|TRBD2|TRBJ2-3|many
TGCAGTGCTCCGCAACCGACTAGCGGGGGCACAGATACGCAGTATTTT
CSAPQPTSGGTDTQYF
>TRBV10-3|TRBD2|TRBJ2-3|many
TGTGCCTTCGGACTAGCCGAAGTCACAGATACGCAGTATTTT
CAFGLAEVTDTQYF
>TRBV7-9|TRBD2|TRBJ2-6|many
TGTGCCAGCAGCTCACCCGACGGGACTAGGGCATCTGGGGCCAACGTCCTGACTTTC
CASSSPDGTRASGANVLTF